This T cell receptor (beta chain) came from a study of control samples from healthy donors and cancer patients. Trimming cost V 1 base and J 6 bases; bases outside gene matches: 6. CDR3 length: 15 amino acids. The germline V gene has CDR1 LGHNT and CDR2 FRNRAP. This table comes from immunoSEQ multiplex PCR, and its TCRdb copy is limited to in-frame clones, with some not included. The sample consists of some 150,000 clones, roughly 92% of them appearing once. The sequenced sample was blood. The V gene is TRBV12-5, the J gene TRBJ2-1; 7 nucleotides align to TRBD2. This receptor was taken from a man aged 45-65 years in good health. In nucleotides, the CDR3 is TGTGCTAGTGGTTTGGCGGGACTACCCCTCAATGAGCAGTTCTTC. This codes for CASGLAGLPLNEQFF. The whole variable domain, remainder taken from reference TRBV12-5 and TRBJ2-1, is DARVTQTPRHKVTEMGQEVTMRCQPILGHNTVFWYRQTMMQGLELLAYFRNRAPLDDSGMPKDRFSAEMPDATLATLKIQPSEPRDSAVYFCASGLAGLPLNEQFFGPGTRLTVL.